This T cell receptor beta chain was captured in a study of blood T cell repertoires in COVID-19 (TCRdb year 2020). Broadly, across the study: Samples from collaborators originated in the United States, Italy and Spain and spanned both the acute and convalescent phases of COVID-19. The material from the prospective study consisted of cDNA or gDNA derived from T cells, B-cell-depleted T cells, or PBMCs. The dataset comprised deeply sampled blood TCRbeta repertoires from subjects exposed to, actively infected with, or recovered from COVID-19. The repertoires were released in a freely available public database intended as a resource for research on the immune response to SARS-CoV-2. The samples were drawn from the first 160 participants of the ongoing ImmuneRACE study and from about 1,200 subjects provided by 6 global collaborators. The sample metadata nearly always contained a de-identified subject ID, COVID-19 status, age in years and sex. Where available, HLA class I and class II types were obtained from metadata supplied by the sample provider rather than from assay-based typing. Broad study findings and their caveats: The amount of clinical and demographic metadata varied by source and participant and was provided uncurated.

The germline V gene provides CDR1 LGHNA and CDR2 YSLEER. V is reduced by 3 bases and J by 4 bases, leaving a spacing of 12 bases between them. Measured from the cysteine to the phenylalanine, the CDR3 is 14 residues long. The DNA shown is the 42-base CDR3, in frame from base 1. Participants in the prospective study were enrolled through a virtual design, were aged roughly 18 to 100 years, and lived in approximately 25 United States geographic areas. In the prospective study, participants were assigned to cohorts based on the clinical history participants reported in a screening survey and a study questionnaire. Exposed participants were defined as having been in contact with someone with a PCR-confirmed or clinician-diagnosed COVID-19 case within 2 weeks of study entry. In the prospective study, whole blood, serum and a nasopharyngeal or oropharyngeal swab were collected from each participant by mobile phlebotomists. Over a roughly two-month period, participants in the prospective study had the option of providing additional blood draws and questionnaires. Prospective study blood samples were shipped either frozen or at room temperature before DNA extraction.

Regarding this clone: This clone's antigen is unknown. Base qualities are missing; no much larger clone stands one base away.

TCRbeta CDR3 regions were amplified from genomic DNA using the immunoSEQ Assay, a bias-controlled multiplex PCR. From the authors' description of their analysis: The number of nucleated cells in each sample was estimated by amplification of reference gene primers within the assay. Sequence reads were collapsed and filtered to measure the absolute abundance of every unique TCRbeta CDR3 rearrangement. For each sample, productive Simpson clonality was calculated by taking the square root of Simpson's diversity index across productive rearrangements. The clones in this table, taken by TCRdb from immuneACCESS, are in-frame only. Not every clone is retained; where verified, under half of the shortfall comes from an unresolved V gene, and the cause of the rest is unknown. From that table come the V and J calls and clone size; the DNA was used to work out D and trimming. In this sample the table shows fewer than 250,000 clones, 80% to 90% of which occur a single time. The top ten clones comprise 3% to 4.5% of the sample.

The sample was PBMCs or T cells enriched from blood (not recorded which). Recombination linked TRBV4-3 to TRBJ1-1, with TRBD1 perhaps the D gene, on 6 matching bases. The clonotype was recovered from a woman between 40 and 55 years old who had been exposed to COVID-19. The nucleotides are TGCGCCAGCAGCCAGGGGGAGGGGGGCACTGAAGCTTTCTTT. Translated, this gives CASSQGEGGTEAFF.